The clone carrying this TCR beta chain has at least ten counts. No antigen is known for it. The CDR3 loop spans 15 amino acids. Trimming removed 1 base at V and 1 base at J, with 7 bases between. This entry is derived from a study of neurological immune-mediated disorders. Points from the study as a whole: Private repertoires in all groups were suggested, as expanded clones shared no CDR3 amino acid sequences across subjects. HTLV-1-associated myelopathy led in TCR clonal expansion, while multiple sclerosis ranked lowest, below healthy controls. Phylogenetic analysis grouped 18 of 34 multiple sclerosis patients' repertoires together, suggesting a possible repertoire signature.

cDNA was made by 5'RACE with 10-nucleotide random UMIs. In TCRdb, the 5' RACE reads were re-called with MiXCR into one record per CDR3 protein. The profile shows some 66,000 distinct CDR3 sequences, 4.1% of them singletons. The receptor comes from a man over 45 with multiple sclerosis. The chain carries TRBV12-3 or TRBV12-4 and TRBJ2-2, with D hard to call. The sequenced material came from PBMCs. The CDR3 DNA sequence: TGTGCCAGCAGTTTAGGTCATGGGAACACCGGGGAGCTGTTTTTT. This codes for CASSLGHGNTGELFF.